Each of the 27 T cell receptor beta chains below was sequenced from the same sample in a study of CD8 T cells in ankylosing spondylitis. Broader study findings: The study identified a TCR beta motif of several highly homologous variants that appeared characteristic of ankylosing spondylitis blood.

TCRdb reprocessed the 5' RACE reads via MiXCR and lists one record per CDR3 protein. Here the sample spans 200,000 to 250,000 distinct CDR3 sequences, around 17% being singletons. Their specific antigens are unknown. The specimen was blood, either unsorted or a sorted T cell fraction (not recorded which). Source of these receptors: a male donor with ankylosing spondylitis.

This chain connects TRBV5-1 to TRBJ2-7; 9 nucleotides match TRBD1. Germline V gene sequence: CDR1 SGHRS, CDR2 YFSETQ. The CDR3 extends over 13 amino acids. Trimming took 5 bases from V and 1 from J; bases not matched to a gene: 1. The CDR3 DNA reads as TGCGCCAGCAGGACAGGGGGATCCTACGAGCAGTACTTC. It codes for CASRTGGSYEQYF.

The V and J genes are TRBV5-1 and TRBJ1-1; D remains ambiguous. There are 12 residues in the CDR3. The ends were cut back, 2 bases at V and 6 bases at J, with 8 bases in the middle. The germline V gene has CDR1 SGHRS and CDR2 YFSETQ. The CDR3 reads CASSFSGAEAFF. For the CDR3, the DNA is TGCGCCAGCAGCTTTTCGGGCGCTGAAGCTTTCTTT.

This clonotype was detected a few times. The chain combines TRBV5-1 with TRBJ1-2; 7 nucleotides agree with TRBD1. Looked up from germline, CDR1 is SGHRS and CDR2 is YFSETQ. The CDR3 has 16 amino acids. After removal of 4 bases from V and 4 bases from J, the junction contained 13 bases not matched to a gene. CDR3 in amino acids: CASSPGQSIVGYGYTF. The CDR3 DNA sequence: TGCGCCAGCAGCCCGGGACAGTCGATCGTTGGCTATGGCTACACCTTC. Variable domain in full (rest from reference TRBV5-1 and TRBJ1-2): KAGVTQTPRYLIKTRGQQVTLSCSPISGHRSVSWYQQTPGQGLQFLFEYFSETQRNKGNFPGRFSGRQFSNSRSEMNVSTLELGDSALYLCASSPGQSIVGYGYTFGSGTRLTVV.

This chain joins TRBV29-1 and TRBJ1-2; D call uncertain. V lost 5 bases to trimming and J lost 4 bases, with 8 bases between them. The CDR3 has 11 amino acids. Germline-derived CDR1 and CDR2 are SQVTM and ANQGSEA. CDR3 nucleotides: TGCAGCGTTCTGGCCCCCTATGGCTACACCTTC. Translated: CSVLAPYGYTF.

The genes are TRBV5-6 and TRBJ2-7; unclear D gene. Germline CDR1 reads SGHDT; CDR2 reads YYEEEE. Trimming removed 3 bases from V and 3 bases from J, with 13 bases in between. The CDR3 has 14 amino acids. CDR3 amino acids: CASSSGLRGYEQYF. CDR3 coding DNA: TGTGCCAGCAGCTCCGGGCTCCGCGGCTACGAGCAGTACTTC.

The table lists this clonotype with a few counts. This chain uses TRBV29-1 with TRBJ1-2; D gene unclear. Germline V CDR1 and CDR2: SQVTM, ANQGSEA. The ends were cut back, 0 bases at V and 0 bases at J, with 11 bases in the middle. The CDR3 spans 15 residues. CDR3 region: CSVEDPNGTNYGYTF. The CDR3 region has the DNA TGCAGCGTTGAAGATCCAAATGGGACTAACTATGGCTACACCTTC.

The chain is built from TRBV29-1 and TRBJ2-3; TRBD2 matches at 12 bases. Germline V lookup: CDR1 SQVTM, CDR2 ANQGSEA. This CDR3 is built from 18 residues. J gave up 2 bases and V 5 bases, and 14 bases lay outside the gene matches. CDR3 protein: CSVQGLAGGILNTDTQYF. CDR3 sequence (DNA): TGCAGCGTTCAAGGGCTAGCGGGAGGGATTCTTAACACAGATACGCAGTATTTT.

The chain recombines TRBV4-3 with TRBJ2-7, with 10 bases matching TRBD2. With V trimmed by 0 bases and J by 6 bases, 2 bases remained unmatched. Per the germline V gene, CDR1 is LGHNA and CDR2 is YSLEER. The CDR3 covers 14 residues. In DNA, the CDR3 is TGCGCCAGCAGCCAAGATTGGACTAGCGGCGAGCAGTACTTC. This translates into CASSQDWTSGEQYF.

Only a few counts were recorded for this clonotype. The chain has TRBV5-1 and TRBJ2-2; 11 positions agree with TRBD2. J lost 6 bases, V lost 0 bases, and 7 bases had no gene match. This CDR3 has 17 amino acids. Germline V lookup: CDR1 SGHRS, CDR2 YFSETQ. The CDR3 DNA reads as TGCGCCAGCAGCTTGGACCTACTAGCGGGGGAACCCGGGGAGCTGTTTTTT. Translated: CASSLDLLAGEPGELFF.

The chain recombines TRBV10-3 with TRBJ2-3; 13 positions match TRBD2. This CDR3 has 18 amino acids. Trimming cost V 6 bases and J 0 bases; bases outside gene matches: 9. Germline values: CDR1 ENHRY, CDR2 SYGVKD. The CDR3 sequence: CAISYGTSGTRSTDTQYF. CDR3 nucleotides: TGTGCCATCAGCTACGGGACTAGCGGGACTCGAAGCACAGATACGCAGTATTTT.

This clonotype was picked up a small number of times. This chain links TRBV25-1 with TRBJ2-7; D not resolved. Germline V gene lookup returns CDR1 MGHDK and CDR2 SYGVNS. V was shortened by 2 bases and J by 4 bases, with 15 bases between the two germline ends. The length of the CDR3 is 15 residues. CDR3 loop: CASSEGPNFFYEQYF. CDR3 coding DNA: TGTGCCAGCAGTGAAGGACCGAACTTCTTTTACGAGCAGTACTTC.

At least ten counts were recorded for this clonotype. This CDR3 reads CASSEAGGTDTQYF. In nucleotides, the CDR3 is TGTGCCAGCAGTGAAGCGGGGGGCACAGATACGCAGTATTTT. This sequence joins TRBV6-4 and TRBJ2-3; 8 bases are shared with TRBD2. Germline assignment: CDR1 MRHNA and CDR2 SNTAGT. The trim removed 3 bases at V and 1 base at J, leaving 0 bases unmatched. This CDR3 has 14 amino acids.

This clonotype was recorded a few times. The chain combines TRBV5-1 with TRBJ2-3, with unresolved D. V lost 0 bases and J lost 4, with 6 bases in between. The germline V gene encodes CDR1 SGHRS and CDR2 YFSETQ. The CDR3 runs to 13 residues. As DNA, the CDR3 is TGCGCCAGCAGCTTGGCCTCTCCAGATACGCAGTATTTT. It specifies CASSLASPDTQYF.

This clonotype was observed a few times. CDR3 nucleotide sequence: TGTGCCAGCAGCTTAGGCGGGGGACAGGCCAACTATGGCTACACCTTC. Translation gives CASSLGGGQANYGYTF. The chain links TRBV13 to TRBJ1-2; TRBD1 agrees at 8 bases. V lost 0 bases, J lost 2 bases, and 5 bases stayed unmatched. Germline V lookup: CDR1 PRHDT, CDR2 FYEKMQ (reference sequence). The CDR3 contains 16 residues.

This clonotype was observed once. The CDR3 region is CASSAGSTYNEQFF. The CDR3 region has the DNA TGTGCCAGTAGTGCAGGAAGCACTTACAATGAGCAGTTCTTC. The chain joins TRBV19 to TRBJ2-1; D remains unclear. V was clipped by 5 bases and J by 4 bases, with 12 bases between them. This CDR3 is built from 14 residues. Germline values: CDR1 LNHDA, CDR2 SQIVND (reference sequence).

The V gene is TRBV18, the J gene TRBJ1-1; weak D call: TRBD1 (5 bases). V was shortened by 0 bases and J by 6 bases, with 14 bases between the two germline ends. The CDR3 sequence is 15 residues long. The V gene's germline CDR1 is KGHSH and CDR2 LQKENI. The CDR3 loop reads CASSPPYGALAEAFF. In DNA, the CDR3 is TGTGCCAGCTCACCACCCTACGGGGCTTTAGCTGAAGCTTTCTTT.

The chain links TRBV27 to TRBJ2-1; D is uncertain. The V end was cut by 2 bases, the J end by 8 bases, with 13 bases between. The CDR3 length is 14 residues. Germline lookup yields CDR1 MNHEY and CDR2 SMNVEV (reference sequence). CDR3: CASSLAPISHEQFF. The CDR3 DNA reads TGTGCCAGCAGTTTAGCACCCATCTCCCATGAGCAGTTCTTC.

Only a few counts were recorded for this clonotype. V gene TRBV4-1 combines with J gene TRBJ1-1; D is ambiguous. The V and J ends lost 3 bases and 0 bases respectively, with 11 bases between them. CDR1 MGHRA and CDR2 YSYEKL come from the germline V gene. There are 15 residues in the CDR3. Here the CDR3 reads CASSHSSLMNTEAFF. The CDR3 DNA follows: TGCGCCAGCAGCCACTCGTCCCTCATGAACACTGAAGCTTTCTTT.

The genes are TRBV27 and TRBJ1-5; D is uncertain. Germline CDR1 is MNHEY and CDR2 is SMNVEV (reference sequence). The ends were cut back, 1 base at V and 0 bases at J, with 10 bases in the middle. The CDR3 runs 16 residues. DNA of the CDR3: TGTGCCAGCAGTTTATTGGCGGACCATAGCAATCAGCCCCAGCATTTT. Protein: CASSLLADHSNQPQHF.

The chain couples TRBV2 to TRBJ2-7; perhaps D is TRBD1 or TRBD2 (5 bases each). Trimming removed 6 bases at V and 3 bases at J, with 21 bases between. Per germline, CDR1 SNHLY and CDR2 FYNNEI. The CDR3 is 16 amino acids. CDR3 bases: TGTGCCAGCAGCGAGGAAAAATGGGGGTCTGGCTACGAGCAGTACTTC. Translating it yields CASSEEKWGSGYEQYF.

Note on this clonotype: Because the CDR3 is missing its conserved closing phenylalanine or tryptophan, this is likely a read error. The chain joins TRBV9 to TRBJ2-3; the D is unclear. CDR1 is SGDLS, CDR2 YYNGEE, per germline. The CDR3 is made up of 16 amino acids. V lost 4 bases and J 2 bases, leaving 17 bases between the germline ends. CDR3 sequence (DNA): TGTGCCAGCAGCCTGAACAACTTGGCTTTCACAGATACGCAGTATCTT. It translates to CASSLNNLAFTDTQYL.

The genes are TRBV4-1 and TRBJ2-7; TRBD2 agrees at 7 bases. The germline V gene has CDR1 MGHRA and CDR2 YSYEKL. The CDR3 loop spans 15 amino acids. The J segment lost 0 bases and the V segment lost 2 bases, leaving 4 bases of the junction unmatched. CDR3 bases: TGCGCCAGCAGCCAACCAGGGAGGGCCTCCTACGAGCAGTACTTC. Amino acids: CASSQPGRASYEQYF.

The gene calls are TRBV3-1 and TRBJ1-1, with D possibly matching TRBD1 (5 bases). The V end lost 4 bases, the J end lost 3 bases, and 12 bases lay between the germline ends. This CDR3 comprises 14 residues. The V gene's germline CDR1 is LGHDT and CDR2 YNNKEL (reference sequence). The CDR3 reads CASSLITGDTEAFF. As DNA, the CDR3 is TGTGCCAGCAGCCTAATTACAGGCGACACTGAAGCTTTCTTT.

A few counts support this clonotype. V and J are TRBV5-1 and TRBJ2-5; D possibly corresponds to TRBD1 (6 bases). Germline CDR1 SGHRS, CDR2 YFSETQ. The V end was cut by 4 bases, the J end by 0 bases, with 10 bases between. The CDR3 extends over 14 amino acids. The CDR3 DNA reads TGCGCCAGCAGCCCGGGACATAACCAAGAGACCCAGTACTTC. Protein: CASSPGHNQETQYF.

The J gene is TRBJ2-7, the V gene TRBV5-1; no clear D gene. This CDR3 is 15 amino acids long. Germline V gene data show CDR1 as SGHRS and CDR2 as YFSETQ. Trimming removed 0 bases from V and 4 bases from J, with 14 bases in between. The CDR3 DNA is TGCGCCAGCAGCTTGGAATTCGGGCTGCGGTACGAGCAGTACTTC. As protein: CASSLEFGLRYEQYF.

Only a few counts were recorded for this clonotype. The gene calls are TRBV4-1 and TRBJ2-1; TRBD2 aligns across 15 bases. Germline trimming cut 0 bases from V and 7 bases from J; bases unmatched to any gene: 7. This CDR3 region has 18 residues. Germline CDR1 MGHRA, CDR2 YSYEKL. The CDR3 sequence is CASSQDGTSGGMENEQFF. The CDR3 DNA follows: TGCGCCAGCAGCCAAGACGGGACTAGCGGGGGGATGGAGAATGAGCAGTTCTTC.

Only a few counts were recorded for this clonotype. The V and J genes are TRBV27 and TRBJ2-3; D is uncertain. V dropped 4 bases and J dropped 7 bases, with 15 bases sitting between them. CDR1 is MNHEY, CDR2 SMNVEV, per germline (reference sequence). The CDR3 loop spans 14 amino acids. As DNA, the CDR3 is TGTGCCAGCAGTTCTCCGGGCCCGTTAAATACGCAGTATTTT. Translating it yields CASSSPGPLNTQYF.